This T cell receptor (beta chain) was sequenced in a study of radiation and T cells in renal cell carcinoma (dated by TCRdb to between 2020 and 2021). Regarding the study in general: In total, roughly 51 samples underwent TCR beta sequencing: 25 or so tumors plus 27 peripheral blood samples. In the approximately 53 samples combined, 4 million to 5 million unique CDR3 nucleotide sequences were found, encoding 2.5 million to 3 million unique CDR3 amino acid sequences. Study-level results and caveats: TCR clonality was higher in irradiated tumors than in controls, as the top 100 clonotypes made up an average of around 54% of the repertoire in irradiated tumors compared with around 43% in nephrectomy-only tumors. With a single-armed trial design, the study had no way to address how radiation dose or scheduling affects the TCR repertoire. Because no pretreatment tumor biopsies were available, whether clonotypes were present in the tumor at baseline could not be determined. In blood, the top tumor clonotypes increased from baseline to 2 weeks after radiation and then shrank by 4 weeks, which suggests a temporary expansion of tumor-resident clones. Compared with control tumors, irradiated tumors had a greater number of dominant CDR3 motifs, and those motifs took up a bigger portion of the repertoire. Only small tumor regions of 0.8 to 1 g were available, so intratumoral heterogeneity was not captured.

About this clone: No antigen is known for it. One base away there is no much larger clone; base qualities are not given.

TCR beta libraries were generated from genomic DNA with the immunoSEQ kit, following the manufacturer's recommendations. For library preparation, a first multiplex PCR was performed with proprietary primers, followed by a second PCR in which unique barcodes were added, and bead cleanups were performed after each round. Each sample batch included a kit-provided positive control reaction and a negative control reaction. The final libraries underwent checking on an Agilent 4200 TapeStation D1000 ScreenTape, volumetric pooling, and quantification by qPCR. Sequencing was performed on an Illumina NextSeq500 with a MidOutput 150-cycle cartridge, and 156 Read1 and 15 Index1 cycles were run with kit custom primers. The pooled library was loaded at roughly 0.96 pM, with a roughly 19% PhiX control spiked in. Per the original workflow: Vendor-processed data were analyzed in R, with a clonotype defined as all T cells sharing the same CDR3 nucleotide sequence. In the clone abundance analyses, frequencies were normalized to the 10,000 most abundant clones in each sample. Public T cell clones, which averaged fewer than five per sample, were removed prior to analysis. The dominant motif analysis was done with ImmunoMap using the PAM10 matrix, a gap penalty of 30, and a homology threshold of 0.3, and motifs with a cumulative frequency of at least 0.01 were considered dominant. Tumor-enriched clonotypes and baseline blood-enriched clonotypes were defined as those with an abundance difference of at least 32-fold between compartments. Similarity between tumor and blood repertoires was quantified using the Baroni-Urbani and Buser coefficient, and groups were compared with two-tailed Wilcoxon tests in R. Here the immuneACCESS table is served through TCRdb, limited to in-frame sequences with V and J called. Missing clones are a known gap in these copies; in checked studies unresolved V genes cover under half, and the rest lacks a known reason. That table is the source of V, J and clone size, and D and trimming were worked out from the DNA. The table for this sample lists 5,200 or so clones; roughly 53% of them were counted only once. The ten largest clonotypes hold roughly 57% of the sample.

The meaning of the sample's time point label: tumor resected at nephrectomy. This sample's treatment or condition label indicates: 15 Gy SBRT to primary tumor, nephrectomy 4 weeks later. The samples were drawn from a clinical trial, where primary renal cell carcinomas were treated with 15 Gy of stereotactic body radiation therapy and then removed by nephrectomy 4 weeks afterward. All patients had renal cell carcinoma with clear cell pathology. The tumors were dissociated mechanically, digested with collagenase/hyaluronidase at 37 degrees C, processed in gentleMACS C tubes, and kept in liquid nitrogen. Genomic DNA for TCR sequencing was prepared using the QIAamp DNA Blood Mini Kit (Qiagen). The analyses included just those samples that passed every quality control check. In the germline V gene (reference sequence), CDR1 corresponds to PRHDT and CDR2 to FYEKMQ. The CDR3 spans 15 residues, from the cysteine through the phenylalanine. The kept DNA is CDR3 alone, 45 bases in frame from the first base. V is cut by 3 bases and J by 5 bases, and the space between the germline ends is 14 bases.

The chain employs TRBV13 and TRBJ1-5; the D gene remains uncertain. The TCR originated in a man between 60 and 70 years old with renal cell carcinoma. The sequenced sample was tumor tissue, obtained from a patient whose treatment included radiotherapy and nephrectomy. The CDR3 protein sequence reads: CASSFGEAGDQPQHF. The sequenced DNA is TGTGCCAGCAGCTTCGGAGAGGCCGGCGATCAGCCCCAGCATTTT.